This is a list of T cell receptor beta chains from one sample in a study of T cell responses to AZD1222 COVID-19 vaccine. The protocol was immunoSEQ multiplex PCR, while the TCRdb copy is restricted to in-frame clones and leaves out a portion. Of tens of thousands of clones listed, around 90% were seen once; the top ten hold roughly 3%. The material sequenced was peripheral blood, taken 28 days after the second AZD1222 dose. These receptors originate from an adult who received the AZD1222 COVID-19 vaccine. The CDR3 runs from the conserved cysteine through the conserved F or W. The D gene is left open where the match is weak. The size entry is marked missing in some rows and otherwise reads once, few, many or a size class.

abundance	d_gene	v_gene	j_gene	CDR3aa
NA	NA	TRBV5-6	TRBJ2-6	CASTFGGARSGANVLTF
NA	NA	TRBV30	TRBJ2-7	CAWSVWNEQYF
NA	TRBD1	TRBV5-1	TRBJ2-2	CASSLAQGAGELFF
NA	NA	TRBV20-1	TRBJ1-5	CSAASGPPQHF
NA	NA	TRBV28	TRBJ1-5	CASTYGTLSNQPQHF
NA	TRBD2	TRBV5-1	TRBJ2-3	CASSLSGTTSTDTQYF
NA	NA	TRBV2	TRBJ1-5	CASSRVRNQPQHF
NA	TRBD1	TRBV6-1	TRBJ1-4	CASSERGQGHEKLFF
NA	NA	TRBV27	TRBJ1-6	CASSLSGGSYNSPLHF
NA	NA	TRBV7-8	TRBJ1-1	CASSPRGQTAGREAFF
once	NA	TRBV5-1	TRBJ2-7	CASSLGAGGASYEQYF
NA	TRBD2	TRBV6-2/TRBV6-3	TRBJ2-5	CASSYSMTSGGVSAETQYF
NA	NA	TRBV19	TRBJ2-7	CASSKGRTYEQYF
NA	NA	TRBV6-5	TRBJ1-1	CASTPVGRTEAFF
NA	NA	TRBV27	TRBJ1-2	CASSGRGNYGYTF
NA	NA	TRBV2	TRBJ2-4	CASSEAAAGLAKNIQYF
NA	TRBD1	TRBV19	TRBJ1-1	CASSQYRGTGTEAFF
NA	NA	TRBV12-3/TRBV12-4	TRBJ1-2	CASSFQGPYGYTF
NA	TRBD1	TRBV10-3	TRBJ1-2	CAIRDAGGVAYGYTF
NA	NA	TRBV11-3	TRBJ2-7	CASSFRGGQPYEQYF
NA	NA	TRBV9	TRBJ1-1	CASSVPEGTVTEAFF
NA	NA	TRBV30	TRBJ2-1	CACASDSYNEQFF
NA	NA	TRBV7-3	TRBJ2-2	CASRWDTGELFF